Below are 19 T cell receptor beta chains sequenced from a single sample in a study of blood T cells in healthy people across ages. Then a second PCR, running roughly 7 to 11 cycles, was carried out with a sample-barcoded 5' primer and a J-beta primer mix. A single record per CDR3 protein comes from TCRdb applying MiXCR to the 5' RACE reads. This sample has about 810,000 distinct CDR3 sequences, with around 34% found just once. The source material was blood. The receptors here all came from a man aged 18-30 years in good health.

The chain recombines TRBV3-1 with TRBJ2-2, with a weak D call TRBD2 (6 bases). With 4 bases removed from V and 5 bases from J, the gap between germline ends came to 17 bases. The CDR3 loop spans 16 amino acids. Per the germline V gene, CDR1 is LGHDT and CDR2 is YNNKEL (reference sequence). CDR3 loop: CASSLIRGAETGELFF. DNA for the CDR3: TGTGCCAGCAGCCTCATCCGCGGGGCGGAGACCGGGGAGCTGTTTTTT.

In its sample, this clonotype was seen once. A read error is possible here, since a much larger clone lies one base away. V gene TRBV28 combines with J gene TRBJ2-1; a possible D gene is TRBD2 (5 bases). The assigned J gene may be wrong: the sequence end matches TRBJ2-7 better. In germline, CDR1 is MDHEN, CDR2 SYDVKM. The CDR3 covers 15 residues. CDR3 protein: CASSLFSRDFNEQYF. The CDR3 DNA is TGTGCCAGCAGTTTATTCAGCCGGGATTTCAATGAGCAGTACTTC.

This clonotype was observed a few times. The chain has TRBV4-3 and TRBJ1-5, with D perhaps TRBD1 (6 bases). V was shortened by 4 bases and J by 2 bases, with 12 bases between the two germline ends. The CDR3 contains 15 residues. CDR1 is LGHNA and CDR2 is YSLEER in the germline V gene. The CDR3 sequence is CASSLGGGRNQPQHF. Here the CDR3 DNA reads TGCGCCAGCAGCCTGGGGGGGGGGCGCAATCAGCCCCAGCATTTT.

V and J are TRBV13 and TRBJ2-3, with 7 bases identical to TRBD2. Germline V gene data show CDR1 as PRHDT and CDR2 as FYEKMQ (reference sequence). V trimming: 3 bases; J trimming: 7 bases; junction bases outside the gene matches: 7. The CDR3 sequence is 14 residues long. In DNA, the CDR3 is TGTGCCAGCAGCTTCGACGGGAGGAGGAATACGCAGTATTTT. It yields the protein CASSFDGRRNTQYF.

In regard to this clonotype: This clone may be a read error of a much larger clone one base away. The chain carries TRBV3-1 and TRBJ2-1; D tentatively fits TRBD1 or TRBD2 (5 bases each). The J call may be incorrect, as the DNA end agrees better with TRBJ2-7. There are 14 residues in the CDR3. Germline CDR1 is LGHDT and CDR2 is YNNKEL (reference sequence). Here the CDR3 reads CASSARDGYNEQYF. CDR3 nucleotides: TGTGCCAGCAGCGCCCGGGACGGGTACAATGAGCAGTACTTC.

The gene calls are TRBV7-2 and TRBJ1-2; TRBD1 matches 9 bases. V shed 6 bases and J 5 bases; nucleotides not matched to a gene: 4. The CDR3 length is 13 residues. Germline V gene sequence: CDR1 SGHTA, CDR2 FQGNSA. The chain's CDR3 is CASSNRGLYGYTF. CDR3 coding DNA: TGTGCCAGCAGTAACAGGGGGCTTTATGGCTACACCTTC.

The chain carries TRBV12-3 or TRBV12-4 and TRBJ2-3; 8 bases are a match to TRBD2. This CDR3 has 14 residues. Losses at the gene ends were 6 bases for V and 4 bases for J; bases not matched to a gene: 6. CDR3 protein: CASSHGTRADTQYF. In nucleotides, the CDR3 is TGTGCCAGCAGCCATGGGACTAGAGCAGATACGCAGTATTTT.

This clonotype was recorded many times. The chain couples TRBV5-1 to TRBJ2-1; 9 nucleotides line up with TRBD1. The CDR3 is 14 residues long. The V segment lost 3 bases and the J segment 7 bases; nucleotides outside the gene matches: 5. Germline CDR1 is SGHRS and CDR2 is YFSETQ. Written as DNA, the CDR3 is TGCGCCAGCAGCTCCGGACAGGGGAGAAATGAGCAGTTCTTC. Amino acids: CASSSGQGRNEQFF.

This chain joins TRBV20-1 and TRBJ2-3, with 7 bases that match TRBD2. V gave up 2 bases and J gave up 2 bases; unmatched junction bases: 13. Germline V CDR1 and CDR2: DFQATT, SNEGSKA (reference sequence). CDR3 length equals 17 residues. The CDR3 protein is CSARLLRGGPSTDTQYF. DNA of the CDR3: TGCAGTGCTAGACTCCTCCGCGGGGGACCCTCCACAGATACGCAGTATTTT.

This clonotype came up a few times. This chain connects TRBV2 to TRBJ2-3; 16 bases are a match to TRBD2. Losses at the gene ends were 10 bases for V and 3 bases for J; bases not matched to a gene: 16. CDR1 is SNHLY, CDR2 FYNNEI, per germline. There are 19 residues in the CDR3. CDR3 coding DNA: TGTGCCACCTTCGGACCGGGACTAGCGGGGGGGCAGGGTACAGATACGCAGTATTTT. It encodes CATFGPGLAGGQGTDTQYF.

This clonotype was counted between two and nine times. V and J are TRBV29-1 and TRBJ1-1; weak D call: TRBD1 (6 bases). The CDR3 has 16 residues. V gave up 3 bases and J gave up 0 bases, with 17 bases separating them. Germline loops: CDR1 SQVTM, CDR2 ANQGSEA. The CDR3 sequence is CSVEGTIGYMNTEAFF. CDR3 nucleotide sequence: TGCAGCGTTGAGGGGACAATCGGCTACATGAACACTGAAGCTTTCTTT.

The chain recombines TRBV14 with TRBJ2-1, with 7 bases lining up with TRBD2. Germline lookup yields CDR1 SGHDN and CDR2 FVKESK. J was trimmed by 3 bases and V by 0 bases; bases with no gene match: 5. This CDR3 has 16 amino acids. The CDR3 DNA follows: TGTGCCAGCAGCCAAGATGGGGCGGGGGTCTACAATGAGCAGTTCTTC. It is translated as CASSQDGAGVYNEQFF.

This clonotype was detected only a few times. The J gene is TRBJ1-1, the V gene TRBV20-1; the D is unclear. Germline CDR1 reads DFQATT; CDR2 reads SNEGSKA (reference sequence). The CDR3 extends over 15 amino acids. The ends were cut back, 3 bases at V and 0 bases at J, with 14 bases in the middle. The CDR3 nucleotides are TGCAGTGCTAGTCGACCAGATCTTTTGAACACTGAAGCTTTCTTT. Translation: CSASRPDLLNTEAFF.

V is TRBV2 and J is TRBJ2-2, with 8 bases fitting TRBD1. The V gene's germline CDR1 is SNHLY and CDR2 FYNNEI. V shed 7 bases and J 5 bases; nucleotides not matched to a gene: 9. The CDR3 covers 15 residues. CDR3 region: CASISDRVGTGELFF. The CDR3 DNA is TGTGCCAGCATTTCGGACAGGGTAGGAACCGGGGAGCTGTTTTTT.

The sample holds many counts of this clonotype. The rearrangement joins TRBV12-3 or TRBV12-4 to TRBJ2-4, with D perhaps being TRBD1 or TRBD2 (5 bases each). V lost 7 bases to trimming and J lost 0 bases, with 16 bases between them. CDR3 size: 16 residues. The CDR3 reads CASTKGVGVAKNIQYF. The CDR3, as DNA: TGTGCCAGCACCAAAGGGGTCGGGGTAGCCAAAAACATTCAGTACTTC.

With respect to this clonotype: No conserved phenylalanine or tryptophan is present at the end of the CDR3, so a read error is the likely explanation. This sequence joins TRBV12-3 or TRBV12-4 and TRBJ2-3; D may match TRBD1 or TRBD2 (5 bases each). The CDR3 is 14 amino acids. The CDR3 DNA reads TGCGCCAGCAGTTTCCGGGGCTTCACAGATACGCAGTATCTT. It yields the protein CASSFRGFTDTQYL.

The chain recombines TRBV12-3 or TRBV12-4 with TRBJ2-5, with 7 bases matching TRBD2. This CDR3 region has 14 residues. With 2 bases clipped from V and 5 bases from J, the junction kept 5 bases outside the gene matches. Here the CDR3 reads CASSLSGRGETQYF. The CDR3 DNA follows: TGTGCCAGCAGTTTATCAGGGCGGGGGGAGACCCAGTACTTC.

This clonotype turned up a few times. The CDR3, as DNA: TGTGCCAGCAGCTTTCAGGCGGGGCCCTACAATGAGCAGTTCTTC. Its protein is CASSFQAGPYNEQFF. The genes are TRBV7-9 and TRBJ2-1; possibly TRBD2 for D (6 bases). CDR1 and CDR2 (germline): SEHNR, FQNEAQ (reference sequence). Trimming left V 3 bases short and J 2 bases short, with 11 bases between. This CDR3 has 15 residues.

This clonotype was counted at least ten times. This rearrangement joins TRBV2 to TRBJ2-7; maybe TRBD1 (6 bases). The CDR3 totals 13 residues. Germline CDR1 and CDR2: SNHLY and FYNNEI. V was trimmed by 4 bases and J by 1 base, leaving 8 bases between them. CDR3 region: CASSVQGSYEQYF. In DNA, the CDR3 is TGTGCCAGCAGTGTACAGGGATCCTACGAGCAGTACTTC.